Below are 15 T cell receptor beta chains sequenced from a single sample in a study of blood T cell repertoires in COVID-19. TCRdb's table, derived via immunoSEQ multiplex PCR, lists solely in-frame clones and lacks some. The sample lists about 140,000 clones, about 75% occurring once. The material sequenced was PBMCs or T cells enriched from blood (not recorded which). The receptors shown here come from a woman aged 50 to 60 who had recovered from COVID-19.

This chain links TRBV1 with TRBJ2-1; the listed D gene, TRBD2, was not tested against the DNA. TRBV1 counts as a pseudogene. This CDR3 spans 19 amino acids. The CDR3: CTSSLWTSSGPPLGNEQFF. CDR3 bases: TGCACCAGCAGCCTGTGGACTAGCTCGGGCCCACCTCTGGGAAATGAGCAGTTCTTC.

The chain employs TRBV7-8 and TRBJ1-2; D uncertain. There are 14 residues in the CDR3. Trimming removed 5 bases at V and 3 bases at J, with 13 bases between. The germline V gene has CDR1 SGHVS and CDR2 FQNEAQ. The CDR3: CASSPGREYYGYTF. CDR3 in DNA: TGTGCCAGCAGCCCCGGACGGGAATACTATGGCTACACCTTC.

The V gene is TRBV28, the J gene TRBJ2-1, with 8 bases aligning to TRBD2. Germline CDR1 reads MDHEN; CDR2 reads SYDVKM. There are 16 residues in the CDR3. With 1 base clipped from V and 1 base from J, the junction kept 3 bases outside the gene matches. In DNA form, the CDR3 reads TGTGCCAGCAGTTTATCAGCTAGCGGGTCCTACAATGAGCAGTTCTTC. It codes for CASSLSASGSYNEQFF.

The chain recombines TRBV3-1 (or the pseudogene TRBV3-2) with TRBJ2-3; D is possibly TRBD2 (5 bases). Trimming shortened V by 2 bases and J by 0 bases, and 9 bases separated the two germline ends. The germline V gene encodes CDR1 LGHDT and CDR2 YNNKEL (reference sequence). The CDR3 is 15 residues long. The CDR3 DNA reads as TGTGCCAGCAGCCAACTAGCAGAAAGCACAGATACGCAGTATTTT. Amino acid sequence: CASSQLAESTDTQYF.

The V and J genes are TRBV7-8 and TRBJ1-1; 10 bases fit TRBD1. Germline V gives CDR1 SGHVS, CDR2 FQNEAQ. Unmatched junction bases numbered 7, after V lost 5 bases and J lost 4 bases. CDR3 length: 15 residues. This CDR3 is CASSTPGQGFTEAFF. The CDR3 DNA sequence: TGTGCCAGCAGCACCCCGGGACAGGGGTTCACTGAAGCTTTCTTT.

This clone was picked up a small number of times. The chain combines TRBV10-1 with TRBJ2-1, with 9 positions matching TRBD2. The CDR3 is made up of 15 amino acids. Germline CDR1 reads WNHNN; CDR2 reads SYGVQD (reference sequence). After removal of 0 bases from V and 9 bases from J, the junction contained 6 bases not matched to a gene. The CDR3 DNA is TGCGCCAGCAGTGAGTCGTGGGTTAGCGGGAGTGAGCAGTTCTTC. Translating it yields CASSESWVSGSEQFF.

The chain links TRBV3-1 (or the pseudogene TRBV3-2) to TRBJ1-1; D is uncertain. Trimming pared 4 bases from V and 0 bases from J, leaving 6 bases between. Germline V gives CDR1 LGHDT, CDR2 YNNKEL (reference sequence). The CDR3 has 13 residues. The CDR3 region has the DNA TGTGCCAGCAGCCCCCTTATGAACACTGAAGCTTTCTTT. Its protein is CASSPLMNTEAFF.

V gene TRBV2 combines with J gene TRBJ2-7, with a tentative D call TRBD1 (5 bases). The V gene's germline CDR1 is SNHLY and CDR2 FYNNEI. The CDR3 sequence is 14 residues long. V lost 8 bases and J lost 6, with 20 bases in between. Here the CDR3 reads CASQPMLQVIEQYF. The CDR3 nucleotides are TGTGCCAGCCAACCCATGTTACAGGTTATCGAGCAGTACTTC.

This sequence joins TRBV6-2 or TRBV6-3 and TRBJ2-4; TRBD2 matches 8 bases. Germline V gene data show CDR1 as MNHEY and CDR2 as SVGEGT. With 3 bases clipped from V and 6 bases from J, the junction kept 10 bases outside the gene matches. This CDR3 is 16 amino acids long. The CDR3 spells CASSYVLAGPLNIQYF. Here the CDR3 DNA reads TGTGCCAGCAGTTATGTGTTAGCGGGGCCTCTAAACATTCAGTACTTC.

The CDR3 sequence is CAWSAGRGTTYNSPLHF. CDR3 sequence (DNA): TGTGCCTGGAGTGCGGGGAGGGGGACCACCTATAATTCACCCCTCCACTTT. The V call is TRBV30, the J call TRBJ1-6, with D possibly being TRBD1 (6 bases). The CDR3 extends over 17 amino acids. V dropped 1 base and J dropped 2 bases, with 15 bases sitting between them. Germline CDR1 reads GTSNPN; CDR2 reads SVGIG (reference sequence).

CDR3 bases: TGTGCCTGGAGCGGTAAGAAGTGGGAGACCCAGTACTTC. Its translation: CAWSGKKWETQYF. The chain couples TRBV30 to TRBJ2-5, with unresolved D. CDR1 is GTSNPN, CDR2 SVGIG, per germline (reference sequence). With 3 bases removed from V and 5 bases from J, the gap between germline ends came to 13 bases. The CDR3 contains 13 residues.

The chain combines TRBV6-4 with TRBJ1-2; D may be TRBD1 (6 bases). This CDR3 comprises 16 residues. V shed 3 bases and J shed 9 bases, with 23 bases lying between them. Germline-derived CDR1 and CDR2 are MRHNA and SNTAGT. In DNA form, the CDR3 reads TGTGCCAGCAGTGAGTCCCCCGGACAGTTCTCGGGGAGCTACACCTTC. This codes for CASSESPGQFSGSYTF.

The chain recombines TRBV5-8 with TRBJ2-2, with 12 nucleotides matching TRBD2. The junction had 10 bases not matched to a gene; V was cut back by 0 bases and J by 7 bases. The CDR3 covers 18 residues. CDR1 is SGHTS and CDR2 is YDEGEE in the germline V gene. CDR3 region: CASSLGRLAGVPGGELFF. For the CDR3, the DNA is TGTGCCAGCAGCTTGGGACGACTAGCGGGGGTTCCTGGCGGGGAGCTGTTTTTT.

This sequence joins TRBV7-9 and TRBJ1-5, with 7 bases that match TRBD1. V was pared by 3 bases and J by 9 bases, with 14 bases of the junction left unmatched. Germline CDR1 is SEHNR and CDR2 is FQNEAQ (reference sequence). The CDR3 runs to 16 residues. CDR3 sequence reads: CASSFGTAITHSPQHF. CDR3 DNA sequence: TGTGCCAGCAGCTTCGGGACAGCGATCACCCATTCGCCCCAGCATTTT.

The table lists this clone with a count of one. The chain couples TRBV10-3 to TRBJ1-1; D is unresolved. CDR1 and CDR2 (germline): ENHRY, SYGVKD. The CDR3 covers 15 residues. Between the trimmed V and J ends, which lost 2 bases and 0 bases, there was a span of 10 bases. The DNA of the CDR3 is TGTGCCATCAGTGAGCGGGAGAACATGAACACTGAAGCTTTCTTT. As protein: CAISERENMNTEAFF.